These 14 T cell receptor beta chains were all obtained from the same sample, sequenced in a study of blood T cells in healthy people across ages. A J-beta primer mix and a sample-barcoded 5' primer were used in a second PCR of about 7 to 11 cycles. MiXCR, run by TCRdb on the 5' RACE reads, gives a single entry per CDR3 protein. This table holds about 800,000 distinct CDR3 sequences, 55% to 70% found once. The sample comprised blood. These receptors originate from a man aged 30 to 39 in good health.

The chain employs TRBV3-1 and TRBJ2-1; D is undetermined. The CDR3 contains 16 residues. CDR1 is LGHDT and CDR2 is YNNKEL in the germline V gene (reference sequence). Trimming pared 0 bases from V and 0 bases from J, leaving 9 bases between. CDR3 nucleotide sequence: TGTGCCAGCAGCCAAGATTCGGTTTCCTCCTACAATGAGCAGTTCTTC. Its translation: CASSQDSVSSYNEQFF.

This clonotype was detected only a few times. The chain's CDR3 is CASSHLTDTQYF. The CDR3 DNA sequence: TGTGCCAGCAGTCACCTCACAGATACGCAGTATTTT. The chain uses TRBV7-2 and TRBJ2-3; no clear D gene. The ends were cut back, 6 bases at V and 2 bases at J, with 6 bases in the middle. The CDR3 has 12 residues. The germline gives CDR1 SGHTA, CDR2 FQGNSA.

The chain couples TRBV7-9 to TRBJ2-5; 7 bases agree with TRBD1. The J call is uncertain, as TRBJ2-7 better fits the DNA end. Germline V gives CDR1 SEHNR, CDR2 FQNEAQ (reference sequence). The CDR3 extends over 15 amino acids. The CDR3 DNA is TGTGCCAGCACCTCCCATCTGGGACAGTCCTACGAGCAGTACTTC. It yields the protein CASTSHLGQSYEQYF.

The rearrangement joins TRBV29-1 to TRBJ2-7; tentatively, D is TRBD1 (5 bases). Germline loops: CDR1 SQVTM, CDR2 ANQGSEA. There are 13 residues in the CDR3. Trimming removed 4 bases from V and 3 bases from J, with 13 bases in between. The CDR3 nucleotides are TGCAGCGTTGCTCCAGGGCCTGACTACGAGCAGTACTTC. Translated, it gives CSVAPGPDYEQYF.

This clonotype was observed a few times. This rearrangement joins TRBV29-1 to TRBJ2-5, with D possibly called TRBD1 or TRBD2 (6 bases each). CDR1 is SQVTM, CDR2 ANQGSEA, per germline. The germline V and J ends were trimmed by 2 bases and 4 bases, with 11 bases remaining between them. The CDR3 has 13 residues. CDR3 protein: CSVEMGGRETQYF. The DNA for the CDR3 is TGCAGCGTTGAAATGGGGGGCCGAGAGACCCAGTACTTC.

The rearrangement uses TRBV6-1 and TRBJ2-7, with TRBD1 matching over 8 bases. The trim removed 6 bases at V and 2 bases at J, leaving 9 bases unmatched. The CDR3 is 15 amino acids. From germline, CDR1 is MNHNS and CDR2 SASEGT. For the CDR3, the DNA is TGTGCCAGCAGACGAGGGGGACAGGTTCCCTACGAGCAGTACTTC. Amino acids: CASRRGGQVPYEQYF.

The chain has TRBV27 and TRBJ2-5, with TRBD2 as a possible D gene (7 bases). The V and J ends lost 6 bases and 4 bases respectively, with 21 bases between them. CDR3 size: 16 residues. CDR1 is MNHEY and CDR2 is SMNVEV in the germline V gene (reference sequence). CDR3 DNA: TGTGCCAGCAGCCTTCTGGGGGGGCCGGTTGGAGAGACCCAGTACTTC. As protein: CASSLLGGPVGETQYF.

The chain employs TRBV6-1 and TRBJ1-5; D gene uncertain. Germline V gene lookup returns CDR1 MNHNS and CDR2 SASEGT. V was trimmed by 7 bases and J by 0 bases, leaving 10 bases between them. The CDR3 covers 14 residues. In nucleotides, the CDR3 is TGTGCCAGCAAGCAGCCATATAGCAATCAGCCCCAGCATTTT. It yields the protein CASKQPYSNQPQHF.

The rearrangement links TRBV5-1 to TRBJ2-7; tentatively, D is TRBD1 or TRBD2 (5 bases each). TRBJ2-5 matches the DNA end more closely, so the J call is doubtful. This CDR3 is built from 14 residues. The germline CDR1 and CDR2 sequences are SGHRS and YFSETQ. This chain's CDR3 is CASSIGHGGETQYF. CDR3 DNA: TGCGCCAGCAGCATAGGACACGGCGGGGAGACCCAGTACTTC.

This clonotype turned up a few times. The chain joins TRBV7-9 to TRBJ2-1; a possible D gene is TRBD2 (6 bases). The CDR3 is 15 residues long. The germline gives CDR1 SEHNR, CDR2 FQNEAQ (reference sequence). Trimming cost V 6 bases and J 4 bases, with 16 bases left between them. CDR3 loop: CASSMTGVLYNEQFF. The CDR3 DNA is TGTGCCAGCAGTATGACGGGAGTACTTTACAATGAGCAGTTCTTC. Supplemented by reference TRBV7-9 and TRBJ2-1, the full variable domain reads DTGVSQNPRHKITKRGQNVTFRCDPISEHNRLYWYRQTLGQGPEFLTYFQNEAQLEKSRLLSDRFSAERPKGSFSTLEIQRTEQGDSAMYLCASSMTGVLYNEQFFGPGTRLTVL.

This sequence joins TRBV4-1 and TRBJ1-1; 7 bases line up with TRBD1. This CDR3 comprises 14 residues. Unmatched junction bases numbered 5, after V lost 2 bases and J lost 5 bases. Per germline, CDR1 MGHRA and CDR2 YSYEKL. In nucleotides, the CDR3 is TGCGCCAGCAGCCAAAGACAGGGAGGAACTGAAGCTTTCTTT. It specifies CASSQRQGGTEAFF.

This chain links TRBV2 with TRBJ1-4, with D possibly being TRBD1 (6 bases). In germline, CDR1 is SNHLY, CDR2 FYNNEI. Trimming pared 6 bases from V and 2 bases from J, leaving 13 bases between. The CDR3 runs 15 residues. The CDR3 reads CASSEQGITNEKLFF. Here the CDR3 DNA reads TGTGCCAGCAGCGAACAGGGTATCACTAATGAAAAACTGTTTTTT.

On this clonotype itself: The germline gene is not matched at one end of the junction; a read error may be the cause. The chain links TRBV20-1 to TRBJ2-7; 9 positions match TRBD1. In germline, CDR1 is DFQATT, CDR2 SNEGSKA (reference sequence). CDR3 length: 17 amino acids. The CDR3 spells CGASDPGLGTGLYEQYF. CDR3 bases: TGCGGTGCTAGTGATCCCGGGTTAGGGACAGGGCTCTACGAGCAGTACTTC.

The CDR3 is CASRTTGTLNTEAFF. As DNA, the CDR3 is TGTGCCAGCAGGACGACCGGGACACTGAACACTGAAGCTTTCTTT. The rearrangement joins TRBV7-2 to TRBJ1-1; D may be TRBD1 (6 bases). Per germline, CDR1 SGHTA and CDR2 FQGNSA. The CDR3 has 15 residues. Deletions cut 6 bases from V and 0 bases from J, with 14 bases between.